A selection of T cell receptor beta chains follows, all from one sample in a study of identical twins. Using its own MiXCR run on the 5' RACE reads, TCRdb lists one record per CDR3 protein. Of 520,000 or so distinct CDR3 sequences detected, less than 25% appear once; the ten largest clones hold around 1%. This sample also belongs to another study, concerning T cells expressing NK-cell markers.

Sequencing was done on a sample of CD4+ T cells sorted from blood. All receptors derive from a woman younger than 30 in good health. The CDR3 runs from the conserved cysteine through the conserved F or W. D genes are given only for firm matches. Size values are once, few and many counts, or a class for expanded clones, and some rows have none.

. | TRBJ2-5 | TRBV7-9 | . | TGTGCCAGCAGCTTGTGGCGGGACAGAAAAGAGACCCAGTACTTC | CASSLWRDRKETQYF
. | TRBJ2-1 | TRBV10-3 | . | TGTGCCATCAGTGTCCCCTCGCATTTAGACAGTACCAATGAGCAGTTCTTC | CAISVPSHLDSTNEQFF
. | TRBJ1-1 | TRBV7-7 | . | TGTGCCAGCAGCCCTGGGGGGTACGCTGAAGCTTTCTTT | CASSPGGYAEAFF
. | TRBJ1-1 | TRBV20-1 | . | TGCAGTGCCGGGGGCGCAGGCACTGAAGCTTTCTTT | CSAGGAGTEAFF
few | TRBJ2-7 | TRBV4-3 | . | TGCGCCAGCAGCCGGGTGCTTAGCTCCTACGAGCAGTACTTC | CASSRVLSSYEQYF
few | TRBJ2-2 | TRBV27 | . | TGTGCCAGCAGTCTGGACAGGAGGGTTACCGGGGAGCTGTTTTTT | CASSLDRRVTGELFF
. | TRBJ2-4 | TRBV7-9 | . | TGTGCCAGCAGCTTTGGGGCCGGCGGGACCAAAAACATTCAGTACTTC | CASSFGAGGTKNIQYF
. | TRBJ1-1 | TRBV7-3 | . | TGTGCCAGCAGCTTAACGTCGGGAGGGAACACTGAAGCTTTCTTT | CASSLTSGGNTEAFF
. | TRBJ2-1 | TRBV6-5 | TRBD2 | TGTGCCAGCAGAGACTCCGGGACTAGCGTTAATGAGCAGTTCTTC | CASRDSGTSVNEQFF
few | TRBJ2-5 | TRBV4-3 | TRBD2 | TGCGCCAGCAGCCTTGGGACTAGCGGTTCAGAGGCCCAGTACTTC | CASSLGTSGSEAQYF
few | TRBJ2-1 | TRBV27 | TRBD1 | TGTGCCAGCCTTAGACAGGGTGGGAATGAGCAGTTCTTC | CASLRQGGNEQFF
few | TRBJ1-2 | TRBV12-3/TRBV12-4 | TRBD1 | TGTGCCAGCAGCCCTGGACAGGGTCTTGTTGGCTACACCTTC | CASSPGQGLVGYTF
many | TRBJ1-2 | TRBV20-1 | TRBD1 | TGCAGTGCTCTCTGGACAGGGATGCGCTATGGCTACACCTTC | CSALWTGMRYGYTF
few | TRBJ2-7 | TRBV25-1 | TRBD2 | TGTGCCAGCAGTGGTGCAGGGCAGACTAGCGGGTCGGCGGACGAGCAGTACTTC | CASSGAGQTSGSADEQYF
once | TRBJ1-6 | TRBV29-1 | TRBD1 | TGCGGAGGCTTTACCAGGGGGAATTCACCCCTCCACTTT | CGGFTRGNSPLHF
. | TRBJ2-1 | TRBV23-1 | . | TGCGCCAGCATTGTGTATGGCAATGAGCAGTTCTTC | CASIVYGNEQFF
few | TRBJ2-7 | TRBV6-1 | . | TGTGCCAGCAGTGTCCGGGACGGACTCACCTACGAGCAGTACTTC | CASSVRDGLTYEQYF
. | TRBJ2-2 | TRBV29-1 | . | TGCAGCGTTGAAACGGGACTGTTCACCGGGGAGCTGTTTTTT | CSVETGLFTGELFF
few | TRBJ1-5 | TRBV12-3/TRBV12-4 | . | TGTGCCAGCAAGCATAGCAATCAGCCCCAGCATTTT | CASKHSNQPQHF
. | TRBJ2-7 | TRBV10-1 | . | TGCGCCAGCAGTGAAGGTAGGCCCCCCGACGAGCAGTACTTC | CASSEGRPPDEQYF
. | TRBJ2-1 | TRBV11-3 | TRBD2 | TGTGCCAGCAGCTCCCTAGATTGGACTAGCGGGAGGAAGAAGACCTACAATGAGCAGTTCTTC | CASSSLDWTSGRKKTYNEQFF
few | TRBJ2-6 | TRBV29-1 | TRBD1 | TGCAGCGTTGAATTGAACAGGGGAGCCAACGTCCTGACTTTC | CSVELNRGANVLTF
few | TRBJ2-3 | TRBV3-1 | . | TGTGCCAGCAGCTCGCGGACTACTAGGGATACGCAGTATTTT | CASSSRTTRDTQYF
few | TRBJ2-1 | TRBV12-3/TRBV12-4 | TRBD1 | TGTGCCAGCAGACACTCCGGGACAGGTTACAATGAGCAGTTCTTC | CASRHSGTGYNEQFF
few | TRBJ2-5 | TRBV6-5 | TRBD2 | TGTGCCAGCGCGGGGGACCAAGAGACCCAGTACTTC | CASAGDQETQYF
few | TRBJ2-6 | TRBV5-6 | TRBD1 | TGTGCCAGCAGCGCCGGACAGGTTGGGGCCAACGTCCTGACTTTC | CASSAGQVGANVLTF
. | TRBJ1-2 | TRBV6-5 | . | TGTGCCAGCAGTTACAGCGGAGTCTATGGCTACACCTTC | CASSYSGVYGYTF
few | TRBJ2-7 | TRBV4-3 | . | TGCGCCAGCAGCCAAGATTCGGGTTTCGGGGAGCAGTACTTC | CASSQDSGFGEQYF
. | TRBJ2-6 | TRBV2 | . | TGTGCCAGCAGCCCCTCCCGCTCTGGGGCCAACGTCCTGACTTTC | CASSPSRSGANVLTF
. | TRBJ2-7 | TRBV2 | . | TGTGCCAGCAGTGACCAAGCCTACGAGCAGTACTTC | CASSDQAYEQYF
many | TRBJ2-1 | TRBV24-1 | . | TGTGCCACCAGTGAAAGGAGTGAGCAGTTCTTC | CATSERSEQFF
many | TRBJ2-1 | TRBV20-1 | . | TGCAGTGCTGAAGGGGGAGGTAATGAGCAGTTCTTC | CSAEGGGNEQFF
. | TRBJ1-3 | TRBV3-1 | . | TGTGCCAGCAGCCATCCCCGGGGGGCTGGAAACACCATATATTTT | CASSHPRGAGNTIYF
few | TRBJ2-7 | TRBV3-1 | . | TGTGCCAGCAGCCGATACAACTACGAGCAGTACTTC | CASSRYNYEQYF
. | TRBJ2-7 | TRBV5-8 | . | TGTGCCAGCAGCCCCCTCAGTGCCTACGAGCAGTACTTC | CASSPLSAYEQYF
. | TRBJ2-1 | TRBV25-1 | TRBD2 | TGTGCCAGCGGGTGGCGGGAGAAATCCTACAATGAGCAGTTCTTC | CASGWREKSYNEQFF
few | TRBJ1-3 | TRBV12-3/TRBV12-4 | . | TGTGCCAGCCGGCGGGAGGTCCCGGGATACACCATATATTTT | CASRREVPGYTIYF
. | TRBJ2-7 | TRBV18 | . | TGTGCCAGCTCACCATTACAACAGGTCATCTCGGGCGAGCAGTACTTC | CASSPLQQVISGEQYF
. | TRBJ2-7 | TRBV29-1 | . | TGCAGCGTTGTTACAGACGAGGAATACGAGCAGTACTTC | CSVVTDEEYEQYF
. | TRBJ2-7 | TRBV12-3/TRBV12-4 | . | TGTGCCAGCAGTCAGCTGGCGGGGAGTTCCTACGAGCAGTACTTC | CASSQLAGSSYEQYF
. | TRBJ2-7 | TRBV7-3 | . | TGTGCCAGCAGCGCGGGTTCCTCCTACGAGCAGTACTTC | CASSAGSSYEQYF
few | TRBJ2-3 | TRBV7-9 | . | TGTGCCAGCAGCTTATTTCAGGGGACAGATACGCAGTATTTT | CASSLFQGTDTQYF